This TCR beta chain was captured in a study of blood T cells in healthy people across ages. For the second PCR, which ran for 7 to 11 cycles, a sample-barcoded 5' primer and a J-beta primer mix were used. The template-switch adaptor, which had 12 random nucleotides, put a tag on each cDNA molecule. TCRdb passed the 5' RACE reads through MiXCR, listing each CDR3 protein once. The profile covers 980,000 or so distinct CDR3 sequences, with roughly 50% appearing a single time and over 10% taken by the ten largest. Broader study findings: Relative to aged donors, long-lived donors carried more naive CD4+ cells and displayed higher diversity.

Concerning this clonotype itself: The antigen is not known.

The sequence was collected from a man aged 25-45 years in good health. The sample consisted of blood.

CDR3 region: CASTSNTNTGELFF. The CDR3 nucleotides read TGTGCCAGCACCTCGAATACAAACACCGGGGAGCTGTTTTTT. This sequence joins TRBV27 and TRBJ2-2; D is unclear. Germline V gene lookup returns CDR1 MNHEY and CDR2 SMNVEV (reference sequence). Trimming took 7 bases from V and 2 from J, leaving 11 bases between them. The CDR3 loop spans 14 amino acids.